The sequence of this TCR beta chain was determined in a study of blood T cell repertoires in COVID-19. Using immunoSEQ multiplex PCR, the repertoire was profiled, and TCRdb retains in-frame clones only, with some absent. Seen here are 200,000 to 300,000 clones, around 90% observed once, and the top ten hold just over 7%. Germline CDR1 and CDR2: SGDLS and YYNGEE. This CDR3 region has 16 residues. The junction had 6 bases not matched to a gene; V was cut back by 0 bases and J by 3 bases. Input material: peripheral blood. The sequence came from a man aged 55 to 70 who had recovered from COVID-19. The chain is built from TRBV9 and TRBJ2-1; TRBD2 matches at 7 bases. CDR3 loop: CASSVVPASGYNEQFF. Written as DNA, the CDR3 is TGTGCCAGCAGCGTAGTTCCGGCTAGCGGCTACAATGAGCAGTTCTTC.